These T cell receptor beta chains were read from a single sample in a study of breast tumors, draining lymph nodes, adjacent tissues. TCRdb called the multiplex PCR reads again in MiXCR, with one record for every CDR3 protein. The table records 85,000 to 130,000 distinct CDR3 sequences, 20% to 25% of them present only once. The sample taken for sequencing was axillary lymph node tissue. The receptors derive from a female donor with breast cancer. Some clones in this sample may be carry-over from other donors' samples. Both conserved end residues are part of each CDR3. The D gene is left open where the match is weak. Size is stated for part of the rows, as once, few or many counts, or as a class when the clone is expanded.

DNA: TGTGCCAGCAGCTTAGATACAGACACCGGGGAGCTGTTTTTT; CDR3: CASSLDTDTGELFF; J: TRBJ2-2; V: TRBV7-2; length: 14; size: many; D: NA
DNA: TGCGCCAGCAGCACCGTATCACCGGGGACCCAGTACTTC; CDR3: CASSTVSPGTQYF; J: TRBJ2-5; V: TRBV5-1; length: 13; size: many; D: NA
DNA: TGTGCCATCAGTGGGGGAGAAGGGTTTGGAAACAGGGTCGGGAACACTGAAGCTTTCTTT; CDR3: CAISGGEGFGNRVGNTEAFF; J: TRBJ1-1; V: TRBV10-3; length: 20; size: NA; D: NA
DNA: TGTGCCAGCAGTAGCGGAAGGGGGCTTAGGTCACCCCTCCACTTT; CDR3: CASSSGRGLRSPLHF; J: TRBJ1-6; V: TRBV2; length: 15; size: many; D: TRBD1
DNA: TGTGCCAGCAGCTCCCGGACTAGCGGGGAAGAGACCCAGTACTTC; CDR3: CASSSRTSGEETQYF; J: TRBJ2-5; V: TRBV5-4; length: 15; size: many; D: TRBD2
DNA: TGTGCCAGCAGCGCCGGCGGACGAGGAGGGGGTGAGACCCAGTACTTC; CDR3: CASSAGGRGGGETQYF; J: TRBJ2-5; V: TRBV9; length: 16; size: many; D: NA
DNA: TGCGCCAGCAGCCAGGACAGGGTCTCTGAAGCTTTCTTT; CDR3: CASSQDRVSEAFF; J: TRBJ1-1; V: TRBV5-1; length: 13; size: NA; D: TRBD1
DNA: TGTGCCAGCAGTTTGATTCCCGGGACTAGCGGGGGGAGCTCCTACGAGCAGTACTTC; CDR3: CASSLIPGTSGGSSYEQYF; J: TRBJ2-7; V: TRBV12-3/TRBV12-4; length: 19; size: many; D: TRBD2
DNA: TGTGCCAGCAGGGGCGTTGGCACCGGGGAGCTGTTTTTT; CDR3: CASRGVGTGELFF; J: TRBJ2-2; V: TRBV12-3/TRBV12-4; length: 13; size: NA; D: NA
DNA: TGTGCCACCCGACCGCAACCCGGAGAGCCCCAGCATTTT; CDR3: CATRPQPGEPQHF; J: TRBJ1-5; V: TRBV2; length: 13; size: many; D: NA
DNA: TGTGCCAGTACGTACAGGGCTGGAGACATTCAGTACTTC; CDR3: CASTYRAGDIQYF; J: TRBJ2-4; V: TRBV19; length: 13; size: NA; D: NA
DNA: TGTGCCAGCAGGGCCCGGGACAGGGACCACTATGGCTACACCTTC; CDR3: CASRARDRDHYGYTF; J: TRBJ1-2; V: TRBV12-3/TRBV12-4; length: 15; size: few; D: TRBD1
DNA: TGTGCCAGCAGTGAAGGATCCGTGGCACCCCTCCACTTT; CDR3: CASSEGSVAPLHF; J: TRBJ1-6; V: TRBV6-1; length: 13; size: many; D: NA
DNA: TGTGCCAGCAGAACGAGAGCGGGTAAAAAACTGTTTTTT; CDR3: CASRTRAGKKLFF; J: TRBJ1-4; V: TRBV5-8; length: 13; size: many; D: NA
DNA: TGTGCCAGCAGCTCAACCAGGCGGGGAGAGACCCAGTACTTC; CDR3: CASSSTRRGETQYF; J: TRBJ2-5; V: TRBV7-9; length: 14; size: many; D: NA
DNA: TGCGCCAGCAGCCAAGCCTCCCCCGGGACAGGGGCAGATACGCAGTATTTT; CDR3: CASSQASPGTGADTQYF; J: TRBJ2-3; V: TRBV4-1; length: 17; size: few; D: TRBD1
DNA: TGTGCCAGCAGTGAATTTAGCTCTGGGGCCAACGTCCTGACTTTC; CDR3: CASSEFSSGANVLTF; J: TRBJ2-6; V: TRBV2; length: 15; size: many; D: NA
DNA: TGTGCCAGCAGTTACGAGGGGTCATCTGGGCTGTTTTTT; CDR3: CASSYEGSSGLFF; J: TRBJ1-4; V: TRBV6-6; length: 13; size: many; D: NA
DNA: TGTGCCAGCAGTCAAGAGAAAGCGGGGGGGCTTGGTACGCAGCATTTT; CDR3: CASSQEKAGGLGTQHF; J: TRBJ1-5; V: TRBV5-5; length: 16; size: NA; D: NA
DNA: TGTGCCAGCAGGGAACTAGCGGGGGGTTCGGGAGATACGCAGTATTTT; CDR3: CASRELAGGSGDTQYF; J: TRBJ2-3; V: TRBV2; length: 16; size: NA; D: TRBD2
DNA: TGTGCCAGCAGCTTAGAACGTGACTACAATGAGCAGTTCTTC; CDR3: CASSLERDYNEQFF; J: TRBJ2-1; V: TRBV11-2; length: 14; size: many; D: NA
DNA: TGTGCCAGCAGTTACTCCACAGGGGGAGAGACCCAGTACTTC; CDR3: CASSYSTGGETQYF; J: TRBJ2-5; V: TRBV6-5; length: 14; size: many; D: TRBD1
DNA: TGCGCCAGCAGCTCGGAACCACAGCCAAGAAATGAGCAGTTCTTC; CDR3: CASSSEPQPRNEQFF; J: TRBJ2-1; V: TRBV5-1; length: 15; size: few; D: NA
DNA: TGCGCCAGCAGCTGGGGACAGGGAACCCGCGAGCAGTACTTC; CDR3: CASSWGQGTREQYF; J: TRBJ2-7; V: TRBV5-1; length: 14; size: many; D: TRBD1
DNA: TGTGCCAGCAGCCTAGCGGGCCACTACGAGCAGTACTTC; CDR3: CASSLAGHYEQYF; J: TRBJ2-7; V: TRBV28; length: 13; size: many; D: TRBD2
DNA: TGTGCCAGTAGCCAGGGAGGGACGGGGAACTATGGCTGCACCTTC; CDR3: CASSQGGTGNYGCTF; J: TRBJ1-2; V: TRBV19; length: 15; size: NA; D: NA
DNA: TGCAGTGCTGAGGGACAGGCACGAAGGTATGGCTACACCTTC; CDR3: CSAEGQARRYGYTF; J: TRBJ1-2; V: TRBV20-1; length: 14; size: many; D: TRBD1
DNA: TGTGCCAGCACGGGAAGCAATCAGCCCCAGCATTTT; CDR3: CASTGSNQPQHF; J: TRBJ1-5; V: TRBV6-2/TRBV6-3; length: 12; size: many; D: NA
DNA: TGTGCCAGCTATAGTACAGGTTACCGCTCTGGGGCCAACGTCCTGACTTTC; CDR3: CASYSTGYRSGANVLTF; J: TRBJ2-6; V: TRBV6-5; length: 17; size: many; D: NA
DNA: TGTGCCAGCAGCACCGGGGGATACGCTCCGGAGACCCAGTACTTC; CDR3: CASSTGGYAPETQYF; J: TRBJ2-5; V: TRBV7-9; length: 15; size: many; D: NA
DNA: TGTGCCAGTAGAAACAGAAATCAGCCCCAGCATTTT; CDR3: CASRNRNQPQHF; J: TRBJ1-5; V: TRBV19; length: 12; size: NA; D: NA
DNA: TGTGCCAGCAGTTACTCGAGCGGGAGCTACGAGCAGAACTTC; CDR3: CASSYSSGSYEQNF; J: TRBJ2-7; V: TRBV6-5; length: 14; size: many; D: TRBD2
DNA: TGTGCCAGCATCCCAAGGGGGGTCAGGGTCTTCAATGGCTACACCTTC; CDR3: CASIPRGVRVFNGYTF; J: TRBJ1-2; V: TRBV7-7; length: 16; size: many; D: NA
DNA: TGCAGTGCCACTTGGGCCCCGGAACCAGATACGCAGTATTTT; CDR3: CSATWAPEPDTQYF; J: TRBJ2-3; V: TRBV20-1; length: 14; size: many; D: NA
DNA: TGCGCCAGCAGCAAGGGGGATCTTTCACCCCTCCACTTT; CDR3: CASSKGDLSPLHF; J: TRBJ1-6; V: TRBV5-1; length: 13; size: many; D: NA
DNA: TGTGCCAGCAGCTTCGCGCGAGACACCGGGGAGCTGTTTTTT; CDR3: CASSFARDTGELFF; J: TRBJ2-2; V: TRBV7-3; length: 14; size: many; D: NA
DNA: TGTGCCAGCAGTTCCCTAAGCCGACGGACAACTAATGAAAAACTGTTTTTT; CDR3: CASSSLSRRTTNEKLFF; J: TRBJ1-4; V: TRBV6-6; length: 17; size: few; D: NA
DNA: TGCAGTGCTTCCCAACCTAGCGGTGAGCAGTTCTTC; CDR3: CSASQPSGEQFF; J: TRBJ2-1; V: TRBV20-1; length: 12; size: many; D: TRBD2
DNA: TGCAGCGTTGTGGGTTTCTCTGGAAACACCATATATTTT; CDR3: CSVVGFSGNTIYF; J: TRBJ1-3; V: TRBV29-1; length: 13; size: many; D: NA
DNA: TGTGCCAGCAGCGTAGAACAGGATAATTCACCCCTCCACTTT; CDR3: CASSVEQDNSPLHF; J: TRBJ1-6; V: TRBV9; length: 14; size: many; D: NA
DNA: TGTGCCAGCAGTTATGAGGAGGGCAGGGCCGACAATCAGCCCCAGCATTTT; CDR3: CASSYEEGRADNQPQHF; J: TRBJ1-5; V: TRBV6-6; length: 17; size: many; D: NA